What follows describes a single T cell receptor beta chain. Authors' processing steps: It was from reference gene primer amplification that nucleated cell counts were estimated. Profiled with immunoSEQ multiplex PCR; TCRdb holds only in-frame clones, not every one. V, J and clone size reflect that table, while D and trimming were determined from the DNA. The top ten clones hold 2.3% of a sample with about 220,000 clones, 80% to 85% of them seen once. This sample is drawn from a study of blood T cell repertoires in COVID-19. The wider study: The analysed material was cDNA or gDNA that came from T cells, B-cell-depleted T cells, or PBMCs.

The germline V gene encodes CDR1 LNHNV and CDR2 YYDKDF (reference sequence). V lost 1 base and J lost 4, with 8 bases in between. The CDR3 spans 14 residues. The chain uses TRBV15 and TRBJ1-5; D unresolved. The sequence was obtained from a woman aged 60-70 years with acute or convalescent COVID-19. Sequencing input: peripheral blood. CDR3 DNA: TGTGCCACCAGCAGAGTAACGGGAAATCAGCCCCAGCATTTT. It translates to CATSRVTGNQPQHF.